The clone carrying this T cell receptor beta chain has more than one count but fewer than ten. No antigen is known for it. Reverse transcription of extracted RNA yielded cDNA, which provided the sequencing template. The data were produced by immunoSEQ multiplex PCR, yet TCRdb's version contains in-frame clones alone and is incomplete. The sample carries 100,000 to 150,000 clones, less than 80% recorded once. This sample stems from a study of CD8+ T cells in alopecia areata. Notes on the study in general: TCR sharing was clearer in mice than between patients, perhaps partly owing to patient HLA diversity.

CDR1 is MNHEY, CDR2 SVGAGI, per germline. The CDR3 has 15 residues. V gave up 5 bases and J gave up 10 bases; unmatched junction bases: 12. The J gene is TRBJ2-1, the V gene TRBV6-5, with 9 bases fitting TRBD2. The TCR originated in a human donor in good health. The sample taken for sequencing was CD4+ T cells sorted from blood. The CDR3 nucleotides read TGTGCCAGCAGTCCCAGGGTAGCGGGGGTGGGAGAGCAGTTCTTC. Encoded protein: CASSPRVAGVGEQFF.